The entry that follows covers one T cell receptor beta chain sequence. Its antigen remains unidentified. The sample originates from a study of tumor-infiltrating lymphocytes in localized non-small cell lung cancer. General observations from the study: Different pieces of the same tissue were used for each assay. Recurrence-free survival showed no association with tumor T-cell fraction. T-cell fraction did not differ between immunotypes IM1 and IM2. Tumors had more T cell infiltration than uninvolved lung, per TCRbeta sequencing and CD3 counts.

Profiled with immunoSEQ multiplex PCR; TCRdb holds only in-frame clones, not every one. The data hold some 15,000 clones, with 75% to 85% observed a single time. V lost 4 bases and J 4 bases, leaving 15 bases between the germline ends. The V gene's germline CDR1 is SEHNR and CDR2 FQNEAQ (reference sequence). The CDR3 runs 15 residues. The chain links TRBV7-9 to TRBJ2-3; no definite D call. The sequence derives from a human donor with non-small cell lung cancer. The sequenced sample consisted of lung tumor tissue. The CDR3 is CASSSADGPADTQYF. Written as DNA, the CDR3 is TGTGCCAGCAGCTCTGCTGATGGACCCGCAGATACGCAGTATTTT.